The sequence of this T cell receptor (beta chain) was determined in a study of brain T cells in children with intractable seizures. Time point reported: blood from clinic visit 5 months post-surgery; TSC patient then seizure free. Sequencing used immunoSEQ multiplex PCR; TCRdb keeps in-frame clones, though not all of them. The table lists 340,000 or so clones, about 93% of them singletons. In this sample, this clone turned up once. V was pared by 3 bases and J by 5 bases, with 10 bases of the junction left unmatched. This CDR3 comprises 14 residues. Germline CDR1 and CDR2: DFQATT and SNEGSKA (reference sequence).

The receptor was isolated from a boy younger than two with tuberous sclerosis and intractable seizures. J is TRBJ2-7 and V is TRBV20-1; 7 nucleotides line up with TRBD2. Sequenced here: peripheral blood, sampled around 5 months after surgery. The CDR3 loop reads CSASFHGGSDEQYF. The CDR3 DNA reads as TGCAGTGCTAGTTTTCACGGGGGGTCTGACGAGCAGTACTTC.